This T cell receptor (beta chain) was sequenced during a study of cytomegalovirus exposure and HLA in healthy donors. Study-wide results and limits: What was likely a sequencing artifact was a cluster of highly shared sequence variants.

On this clone itself: What it recognizes is unknown.

With 60 Vbeta and 13 Jbeta primers, the PCR was carried out. Sequencing was performed with immunoSEQ multiplex PCR; in TCRdb, only in-frame clones are kept and a portion is missing. The data contain around 150,000 clones, roughly 78% of them singletons. The germline CDR1 and CDR2 sequences are MNHEY and SMNVEV (reference sequence). The CDR3 totals 13 residues. V lost 6 bases to trimming and J lost 6 bases; unmatched junction nucleotides: 5. The rearrangement links TRBV27 to TRBJ2-1; 7 nucleotides agree with TRBD2. Source material: PBMCs. This sequence originates from a man aged 35 to 55 in good health and CMV-seronegative. CDR3 in DNA: TGTGCCAGCAGCCAGCGGGACCGCAATGAGCAGTTCTTC. Protein sequence: CASSQRDRNEQFF.